The clone carrying this T cell receptor beta chain occurred many times. Compared with germline, one end of the junction differs, possibly owing to a read error. Germline assignment: CDR1 SGHKS and CDR2 YYEKEE (reference sequence). CDR3 size: 12 residues. The sample originates from a study of T cells after yellow fever vaccination. A single record per CDR3 protein comes from TCRdb applying MiXCR to the 5' RACE reads. The sample has 320,000 or so distinct CDR3 sequences, around 8.1% seen once; the top ten hold 15% to 20%. V and J are TRBV5-5 and TRBJ2-4; D not certain. The sequences come from PBMCs, collected approximately 47 days after the first yellow fever vaccination. The receptor was derived from a man between 18 and 35 years old who received the YFV17D yellow fever vaccine. The CDR3 loop is CASSLEGNIQYF. The CDR3 bases are TGCGCCAGCAGCTTGGAAGGAAACATTCAGTACTTC. The whole variable domain, remainder taken from reference TRBV5-5 and TRBJ2-4, is DAGVTQSPTHLIKTRGQQVTLRCSPISGHKSVSWYQQVLGQGPQFIFQYYEKEERGRGNFPDRFSARQFPNYSSELNVNALLLGDSALYLCASSLEGNIQYFGAGTRLSVL.